The rows below give T cell receptor beta chains drawn from one sample of a study of blood T cell repertoires in COVID-19. Sequenced by immunoSEQ multiplex PCR; TCRdb stores in-frame clones only, minus some. The sample contains approximately 53,000 clones, about four fifths of which appear only once. Sequencing input: peripheral blood. The receptor set was obtained from a woman in her sixties or seventies with acute or convalescent COVID-19. The conserved cysteine and the conserved F or W are not part of the CDR3 here. D genes are given only for firm matches. For some rows the clone size is stated as once, few or many, or as a class when expanded; others skip it.

TRBD2 . TRBV7-3 ASGYSGGPYNEQF
. . TRBV27 ASSFSGLGYGYT
. . TRBV5-1 ASSSSDRRDTEAF
TRBD1 . TRBV19 ASSLTGFGSLHTEAF
TRBD2 . TRBV7-2 ASSLALAGDTDTQY
TRBD1 . TRBV6-2/TRBV6-3 ASSYGGQGARSYGYT
TRBD1 few TRBV5-6 ASSLTGGWNQPQH
TRBD1 . TRBV7-2 ASSTDRGLRETQY
TRBD2 . TRBV27 ASMELAGGPIGDTQY
. . TRBV19 ASSIEGNGYT
TRBD1 few TRBV9 ASSLPLGTGLSGANVLT
. . TRBV3-1/TRBV3-2 ASSRGGAGYNSPLH
TRBD1 few TRBV7-2 ASSHGGTGPFAGELF
TRBD2 . TRBV5-5 ASSPGLAPHNEQF
TRBD1 . TRBV18 ASHRGTGDYVEAF
. . TRBV5-6 ASSSDPDSSYEQY
. . TRBV7-2 ASSGWGATTEAF
. . TRBV14 ASSPLVGAEAF
TRBD1 few TRBV19 ASTQGQRLYNEQF
TRBD1 . TRBV11-3 ASSWTGLKAF
TRBD1 . TRBV4-1 ASSQEGTESPLH
. . TRBV29-1 SVVPIEINHYGYT
. . TRBV19 ASSMGSHYEQY
. . TRBV3-1/TRBV3-2 ASSPRTDYGYT
. . TRBV19 ASNQWEGVQPQH
. . TRBV11-2 ASSLERTSTDTQY
TRBD1 . TRBV5-5 ASSQRTGGASTGELF
. . TRBV19 ASSWTAEETQY